This T cell receptor beta chain stems from a study of vaccination effects on CD4 cells after COVID-19. Under the ViraFEST assay, PBMC were stimulated with viral peptide pools so that antigen-specific CD4+ T cells expanded. Sequencing was performed afterwards. Culture lasted about 11 days before CD4+ T cell isolation. SARS-CoV-2 infection was confirmed by PCR in the person between March and December 2020. Everyone in the study got two shots of either the BNT162b2 or mRNA-1273 vaccine. In culture with 8 to 10 IU/ml IL-2 and 9 to 10 ug/ml peptides, PBMC were grown at a few million per well. IL-2 medium was substituted for half the medium on days 3 and 7. This clone was counted only a few times. Its antigen is unidentified. Overall study results and limits: Pronounced clonal contraction occurred in clones induced by infection and by vaccine late after vaccination. After vaccination, spike-reactive clones in convalescents were mostly new vaccine-induced clones.

The data were produced by immunoSEQ multiplex PCR, yet TCRdb's version contains in-frame clones alone and is incomplete. This sample has 15,000 to 20,000 clones, with 76% found just once. Trimming removed 0 bases from V and 1 base from J; junction bases left unmatched: 6. Germline-derived CDR1 and CDR2 are SGHNT and YYREEE (reference sequence). The CDR3 consists of 18 residues. This receptor was taken from a human donor who had a prior SARS-CoV-2 infection. The specimen comprised CD4+ T cells from PBMCs cultured with SARS-CoV-2 spike peptides, sampled after COVID-19 vaccination. The genes are TRBV5-4 and TRBJ2-7, with TRBD2 matching over 14 bases. The CDR3 region has the DNA TGTGCCAGCAGCTTGGGTGGACTAGCGGGAGGCTTATCCTACGAGCAGTACTTC. It translates to CASSLGGLAGGLSYEQYF.